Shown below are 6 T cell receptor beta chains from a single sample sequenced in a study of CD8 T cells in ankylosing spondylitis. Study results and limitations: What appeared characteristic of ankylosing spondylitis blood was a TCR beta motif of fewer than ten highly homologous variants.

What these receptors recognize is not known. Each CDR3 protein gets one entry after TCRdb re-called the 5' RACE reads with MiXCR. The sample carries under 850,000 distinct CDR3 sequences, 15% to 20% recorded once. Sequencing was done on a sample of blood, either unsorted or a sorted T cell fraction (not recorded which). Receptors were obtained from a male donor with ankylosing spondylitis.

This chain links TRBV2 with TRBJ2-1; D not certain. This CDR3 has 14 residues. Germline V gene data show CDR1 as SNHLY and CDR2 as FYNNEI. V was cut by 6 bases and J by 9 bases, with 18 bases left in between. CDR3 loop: CASRELPRHGEQFF. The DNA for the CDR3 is TGTGCCAGCAGGGAACTTCCTAGACACGGTGAGCAGTTCTTC.

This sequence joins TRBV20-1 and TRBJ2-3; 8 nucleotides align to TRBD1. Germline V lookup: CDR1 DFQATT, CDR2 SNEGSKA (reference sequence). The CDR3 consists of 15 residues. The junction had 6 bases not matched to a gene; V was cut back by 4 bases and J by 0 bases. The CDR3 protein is CSANNYRGSTDTQYF. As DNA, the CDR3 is TGCAGTGCTAATAATTACAGGGGGAGCACAGATACGCAGTATTTT.

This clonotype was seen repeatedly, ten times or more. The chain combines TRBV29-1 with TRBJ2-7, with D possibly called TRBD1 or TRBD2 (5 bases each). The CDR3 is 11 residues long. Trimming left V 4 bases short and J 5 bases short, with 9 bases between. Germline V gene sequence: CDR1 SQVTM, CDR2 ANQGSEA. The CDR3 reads CSVGRGDEQYF. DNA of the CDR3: TGCAGCGTTGGACGGGGCGACGAGCAGTACTTC.

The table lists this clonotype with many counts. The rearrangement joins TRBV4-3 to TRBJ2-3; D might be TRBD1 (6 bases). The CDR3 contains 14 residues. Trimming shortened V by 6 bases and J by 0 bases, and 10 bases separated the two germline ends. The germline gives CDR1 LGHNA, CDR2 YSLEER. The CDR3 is CASSRTASTDTQYF. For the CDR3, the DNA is TGCGCCAGCAGTCGGACAGCTAGCACAGATACGCAGTATTTT.

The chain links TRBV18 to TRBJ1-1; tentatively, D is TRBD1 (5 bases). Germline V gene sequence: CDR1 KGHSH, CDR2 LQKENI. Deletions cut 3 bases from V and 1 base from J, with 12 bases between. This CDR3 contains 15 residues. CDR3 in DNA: TGTGCCAGCTCACCGTCGACAGAAAAGAACACTGAAGCTTTCTTT. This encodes CASSPSTEKNTEAFF.

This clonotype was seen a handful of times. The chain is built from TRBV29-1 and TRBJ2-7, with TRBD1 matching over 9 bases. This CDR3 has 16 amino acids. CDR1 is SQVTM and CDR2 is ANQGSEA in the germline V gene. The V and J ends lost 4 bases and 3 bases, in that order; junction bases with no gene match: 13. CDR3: CSVVGQGAPYNYEQYF. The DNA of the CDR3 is TGCAGCGTTGTGGGACAGGGAGCCCCATATAACTACGAGCAGTACTTC.